In this sample, the clone carrying this TCR beta chain turned up many times. The source of the sample is a study of prognosis after radiotherapy for stage I lung cancer. Study in general: Patient ages ran from about 53 to 95, with a median of approximately 70 years, and the group had around twelve men and roughly six women.

Germline V lookup: CDR1 KGHDR, CDR2 SFDVKD. The CDR3 runs 14 residues. The V segment lost 4 bases and the J segment 3 bases; nucleotides outside the gene matches: 4. The genomic DNA TCR beta CDR3 region underwent two rounds of multiplex PCR. Primers targeting each individual TRBV and TRBJ gene were applied in first-round PCR. MiXCR, run by TCRdb on the multiplex PCR reads, gives a single entry per CDR3 protein. The data show 50,000 or so distinct CDR3 sequences, 30% to 40% seen once. This TCR was sampled from a donor of 50 years or more with non-small cell lung cancer. Sequencing used PBMCs, obtained before or after stereotactic body radiation therapy (not recorded which). The chain has TRBV24-1 and TRBJ1-2; 7 bases are shared with TRBD1. The CDR3 DNA follows: TGTGCCACCAGTGACTTCGACAGGGACTATGGCTACACCTTC. Its protein product is CATSDFDRDYGYTF.